One sample yielded the 10 T cell receptor beta chains listed below, sequenced in a study of blood T cell repertoires in COVID-19. The repertoire was sequenced with immunoSEQ multiplex PCR; TCRdb's copy has only in-frame clones and lacks some. Of 200,000 to 250,000 clones in the sample, roughly nine tenths were seen once. Sequencing was carried out using peripheral blood. These receptors were obtained from a man between 60 and 75 years old who had recovered from COVID-19.

As regards this clone: Germline is not matched at one junction end, which may reflect a read error. The V and J genes are TRBV5-1 and TRBJ1-2, with D uncertain. The CDR3 extends over 12 amino acids. Germline V lookup: CDR1 SGHRS, CDR2 YFSETQ. CDR3 coding DNA: TGCGCCAGCAGCTCCTTAGGAGATGGGTACACCTTC. Protein: CASSSLGDGYTF.

The gene calls are TRBV28 and TRBJ1-5; D might be TRBD1 (5 bases). Germline V CDR1 and CDR2: MDHEN, SYDVKM. The CDR3 contains 13 residues. Trimming removed 2 bases from V and 6 bases from J, with 8 bases in between. The chain's CDR3 is CASSLQGGQPQHF. CDR3 bases: TGTGCCAGCAGTTTACAGGGAGGTCAGCCCCAGCATTTT.

This rearrangement joins TRBV18 to TRBJ1-1; 12 bases line up with TRBD1. The J segment lost 0 bases and the V segment lost 5 bases, leaving 4 bases of the junction unmatched. This CDR3 contains 16 residues. Looked up from germline, CDR1 is KGHSH and CDR2 is LQKENI. CDR3 sequence: CASSGTGGLMNTEAFF. CDR3 in DNA: TGTGCCAGCTCAGGGACAGGGGGCCTAATGAACACTGAAGCTTTCTTT.

This sequence joins TRBV7-2 and TRBJ1-2; D is ambiguous. V was shortened by 3 bases and J by 1 base, with 12 bases between the two germline ends. Germline values: CDR1 SGHTA, CDR2 FQGNSA. The CDR3 spans 15 residues. Here the CDR3 DNA reads TGTGCCAGCAGCTTTCCCCGCGGCGGTAACTATGGCTACACCTTC. Protein sequence: CASSFPRGGNYGYTF. Complete variable domain (other parts from reference TRBV7-2 and TRBJ1-2): GAGVSQSPSNKVTEKGKDVELRCDPISGHTALYWYRQSLGQGLEFLIYFQGNSAPDKSGLPSDRFSAERTGGSVSTLTIQRTQQEDSAVYLCASSFPRGGNYGYTFGSGTRLTVV.

The chain carries TRBV7-8 and TRBJ2-5; D is possibly TRBD2 (6 bases). Trimming removed 5 bases from V and 4 bases from J, with 11 bases in between. Germline V lookup: CDR1 SGHVS, CDR2 FQNEAQ. The length of the CDR3 is 13 residues. The CDR3 spells CASSTRGGETQYF. The DNA of the CDR3 is TGTGCCAGCAGCACTCGGGGAGGAGAGACCCAGTACTTC.

This clone was counted only a few times. The chain recombines TRBV3-1 (or the pseudogene TRBV3-2) with TRBJ1-2; D ambiguous. V was shortened by 1 base and J by 0 bases, with 9 bases between the two germline ends. This CDR3 has 15 residues. Germline CDR1 LGHDT, CDR2 YNNKEL (reference sequence). CDR3 bases: TGTGCCAGCAGCCAAGCATGGGGAGCTAACTATGGCTACACCTTC. The encoded protein is CASSQAWGANYGYTF.

The chain links TRBV30 to TRBJ1-5; perhaps TRBD1 as D (6 bases). Germline V gene data show CDR1 as GTSNPN and CDR2 as SVGIG (reference sequence). The V end was cut by 4 bases, the J end by 3 bases, with 13 bases between. The CDR3 covers 14 residues. CDR3 nucleotide sequence: TGTGCCTGGATGGGGCAGGGGTTCAATCAGCCCCAGCATTTT. This sequence encodes CAWMGQGFNQPQHF.

This clone was observed a few times. The chain couples TRBV28 to TRBJ2-7; 9 bases are a match to TRBD1. J gave up 6 bases and V 2 bases, and 5 bases lay outside the gene matches. Germline assignment: CDR1 MDHEN and CDR2 SYDVKM. CDR3 size: 14 residues. The DNA of the CDR3 is TGTGCCAGCAGTTTAGGGACAGGGTTATCCGAGCAGTACTTC. This codes for CASSLGTGLSEQYF.

This chain links TRBV1 with TRBJ2-7; the table names TRBD2, a call not compared with the DNA. TRBV1 is a pseudogene locus. The CDR3 has 15 amino acids. The CDR3 DNA reads TGCACCAGCAGCCTTAAGCGGGGAGGGCAATTTGAGCAGTACTTC. Its protein is CTSSLKRGGQFEQYF.

V gene TRBV24-1 combines with J gene TRBJ2-7; TRBD1 matches 10 bases. The CDR3 covers 15 residues. The germline gives CDR1 KGHDR, CDR2 SFDVKD. V was clipped by 3 bases and J by 5 bases; unmatched bases: 6. The DNA of the CDR3 is TGTGCCACCAGTGATAATGACAGGGGGCGGGACGAGCAGTACTTC. Translated: CATSDNDRGRDEQYF.